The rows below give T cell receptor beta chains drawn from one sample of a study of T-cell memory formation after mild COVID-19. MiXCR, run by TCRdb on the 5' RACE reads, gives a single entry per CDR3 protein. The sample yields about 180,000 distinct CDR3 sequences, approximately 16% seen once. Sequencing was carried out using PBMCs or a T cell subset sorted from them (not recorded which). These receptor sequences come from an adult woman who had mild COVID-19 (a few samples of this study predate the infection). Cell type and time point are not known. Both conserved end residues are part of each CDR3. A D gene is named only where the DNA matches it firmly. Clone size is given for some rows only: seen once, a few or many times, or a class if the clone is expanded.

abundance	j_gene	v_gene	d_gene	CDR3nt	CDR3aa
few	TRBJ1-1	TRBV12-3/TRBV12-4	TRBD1	TGTGCCAGCTCCGTTGAAGGGGGCGTCGGCACTGAAGCTTTCTTT	CASSVEGGVGTEAFF
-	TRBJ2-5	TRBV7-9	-	TGTGCCAGCAGCCCGGTTGGGCGGGGGCTCCAAGAGACCCAGTACTTC	CASSPVGRGLQETQYF
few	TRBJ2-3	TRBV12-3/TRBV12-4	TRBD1	TGTGCCAGCAGTATACGGACAGGTCGTCAGTATTTT	CASSIRTGRQYF
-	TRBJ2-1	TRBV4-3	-	TGCGCCAGCAGCCAATCCGGGGTCCACAATGAGCAGTTCTTC	CASSQSGVHNEQFF
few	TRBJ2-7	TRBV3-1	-	TGTGCCAGCAGCCATCCGCACGGACCCTCCTACGAGCAGTACTTC	CASSHPHGPSYEQYF
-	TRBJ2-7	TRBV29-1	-	TGCAGCGTTTGGAGGGGGTACGAGCAGTACTTC	CSVWRGYEQYF
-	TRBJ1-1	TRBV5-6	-	TGTGCCAGCAGCTCCCTGGACAAACCGAACACTGAAGCTTTCTTT	CASSSLDKPNTEAFF
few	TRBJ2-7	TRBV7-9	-	TGTGCCAGCAGCTTAGGACGAGGGGTCGACGAGCAGTACTTC	CASSLGRGVDEQYF
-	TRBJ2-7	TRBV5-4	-	TGTGCCAGCAGCTTAGATAGGTTGGGCGAGCAGTACTTC	CASSLDRLGEQYF
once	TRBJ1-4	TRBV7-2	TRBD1	TGTGCCAGCAGCTTAGCGCAGGGGGGAAGCGGAAAACTGTTTTTT	CASSLAQGGSGKLFF
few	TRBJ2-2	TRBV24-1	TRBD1	TGTGCCACCAGTGATTACGGGACAGGGAGCAGGGACACCGGGGAGCTGTTTTTT	CATSDYGTGSRDTGELFF